The entry below gives a single TCR beta chain sequence along with its context. The germline V gene has CDR1 LNHDA and CDR2 SQIVND (reference sequence). The CDR3 length is 15 residues. V lost 8 bases to trimming and J lost 6 bases; unmatched junction nucleotides: 11. These data come from a study of Graves' ophthalmopathy and Graves' hyperthyroidism. RNA transcripts served as template for amplifying TCR beta CDR3 sequences. Scientists carried out first-round RT-PCR using HTBI primers and then a second-round multiplex PCR. A single record per CDR3 protein comes from TCRdb applying MiXCR to the multiplex PCR reads. This sample carries almost 400,000 distinct CDR3 sequences, around 16% of them seen once, and the ten largest clones take around 1.5%.

This clonotype originated in a woman aged 18-29 years with Graves' ophthalmopathy. Source material: peripheral blood. The chain uses TRBV19 and TRBJ1-1; the match to TRBD1 covers 11 bases. CDR3 sequence reads: CASAGTGGTTAEAFF. CDR3 sequence (DNA): TGTGCCAGTGCCGGGACAGGGGGTACAACGGCTGAAGCTTTCTTT.